The 15 T cell receptor beta chains below were found in one sample sequenced in a study of primary melanoma T cells and metastatic recurrence. Profiled with immunoSEQ multiplex PCR; TCRdb holds only in-frame clones, not every one. This sample has approximately 700 clones; around four fifths occur once, and the top ten carry approximately 19%. Sequenced: melanoma tumor tissue. Receptor source: a human donor with melanoma.

The genes are TRBV11-3 and TRBJ2-2; the D gene could be TRBD1 or TRBD2 (5 bases each). The CDR3 consists of 15 residues. The V and J ends lost 5 bases and 0 bases respectively, with 10 bases between them. Germline CDR1 SGHNT, CDR2 YENEEA. Here the CDR3 reads CASSQGRANTGELFF. The CDR3 DNA reads TGTGCCAGCAGCCAGGGACGGGCGAACACCGGGGAGCTGTTTTTT.

Here the CDR3 reads CASSFSRGRTLRNTIYF. CDR3 in DNA: TGTGCCAGCAGCTTTTCTCGTGGCAGGACCCTTAGAAACACCATATATTTT. The chain uses TRBV11-3 and TRBJ1-3; D is ambiguous. CDR1 SGHNT and CDR2 YENEEA come from the germline V gene. The CDR3 is made up of 17 amino acids. V shed 3 bases and J shed 5 bases, with 20 bases lying between them.

This clone was observed a single time. Relative to the germline gene, one junction end is altered; a read error may explain this. This chain connects TRBV5-1 to TRBJ2-7; the D gene is possibly TRBD1 (5 bases). The CDR3 is 15 residues long. Germline V lookup: CDR1 SGHRS, CDR2 YFSETQ. The CDR3: CASSLDRSGPYEQYF. CDR3 nucleotide sequence: TGCGCCAGCAGCTTGGACAGGTCCGGACCCTACGAACAGTACTTC.

In its sample, this clone is large. This chain joins TRBV5-1 and TRBJ1-1, with D tentatively TRBD1 (6 bases). CDR1 and CDR2 from the germline V gene are SGHRS and YFSETQ. V was cut by 2 bases and J by 0 bases, with 11 bases left in between. The CDR3 is 15 residues long. CDR3 bases: TGCGCCAGCAGCTTAACCGGACAGATGAACACTGAAGCTTTCTTT. Amino acids: CASSLTGQMNTEAFF.

This chain connects TRBV19 to TRBJ2-6; no clear D. The V gene's germline CDR1 is LNHDA and CDR2 SQIVND (reference sequence). This CDR3 spans 15 amino acids. Trimming cost V 5 bases and J 1 base, with 9 bases left between them. DNA of the CDR3: TGTGCCAGTAGTCGTTTTAGTTCTGGGGCCAACGTCCTGACTTTC. It yields the protein CASSRFSSGANVLTF.

This clone was seen a handful of times. This chain joins TRBV11-3 and TRBJ1-2, with a possible D match to TRBD1 (5 bases). This CDR3 region has 15 residues. V was clipped by 1 base and J by 5 bases, with 14 bases between them. Per the germline V gene, CDR1 is SGHNT and CDR2 is YENEEA. The CDR3 loop reads CASSLGGQGQYGYTF. The CDR3 nucleotides are TGTGCCAGCAGCTTAGGAGGGCAGGGCCAGTATGGCTACACCTTC.

This chain connects TRBV29-1 to TRBJ1-3; TRBD1 agrees at 7 bases. Germline CDR1 SQVTM, CDR2 ANQGSEA. This CDR3 has 12 amino acids. Germline trimming cut 7 bases from V and 6 bases from J; bases unmatched to any gene: 6. The DNA of the CDR3 is TGCAGCGCTCGGACAGGACCAAACACCATATATTTT. Its translation is CSARTGPNTIYF.

This clone was detected once. CDR3 protein: CASSTPGRSNQPQHF. DNA of the CDR3: TGTGCCAGTAGTACCCCCGGGAGAAGTAATCAGCCCCAGCATTTT. The V gene is TRBV19, the J gene TRBJ1-5; unclear D gene. The V gene lost 4 bases and the J gene lost 4 bases, with 14 bases spanning the gap. CDR1 and CDR2 from the germline V gene are LNHDA and SQIVND (reference sequence). This CDR3 has 15 residues.

By frequency in the sample, this clone is large. The rearrangement links TRBV11-3 to TRBJ2-1; 9 bases are shared with TRBD1. Per the germline V gene, CDR1 is SGHNT and CDR2 is YENEEA. The ends lost 5 bases at V and 7 bases at J; junction bases unmatched: 12. The CDR3 totals 16 residues. The CDR3 nucleotides are TGTGCCAGCAGCCTAAGGGAGACAGGGGGTGGGAATGAGCAGTTCTTC. Amino acids: CASSLRETGGGNEQFF.

The rearrangement uses TRBV29-1 and TRBJ1-1, with TRBD1 identical over 10 bases. V shed 7 bases and J 4 bases; nucleotides not matched to a gene: 3. The CDR3 is made up of 12 amino acids. CDR1 and CDR2 (germline): SQVTM, ANQGSEA. The CDR3: CSADRGFTEAFF. CDR3 nucleotides: TGCAGCGCGGACAGGGGGTTCACTGAAGCTTTCTTT. The variable domain in full, with the rest retrieved from reference TRBV29-1 and TRBJ1-1, is SAVISQKPSRDICQRGTSLTIQCQVDSQVTMMFWYRQQPGQSLTLIATANQGSEATYESGFVIDKFPISRPNLTFSTLTVSNMSPEDSSIYLCSADRGFTEAFFGQGTRLTVV.

The chain carries TRBV5-1 and TRBJ1-4; 9 bases line up with TRBD1. CDR1 is SGHRS and CDR2 is YFSETQ in the germline V gene. The junction had 8 bases not matched to a gene; V was cut back by 3 bases and J by 5 bases. This CDR3 region has 16 residues. This chain's CDR3 is CASSWTGQGGNEKLFF. CDR3 in DNA: TGCGCCAGCAGCTGGACGGGACAGGGTGGAAATGAAAAACTGTTTTTT.

This sequence joins TRBV6-4 and TRBJ1-6; D not certain. Looked up from germline, CDR1 is MRHNA and CDR2 is SNTAGT. This CDR3 contains 11 residues. Trimming cost V 6 bases and J 14 bases, with 11 bases left between them. CDR3 sequence reads: CASRKIGTLHF. CDR3 nucleotides: TGTGCCAGCAGAAAAATTGGAACCCTCCACTTT.

V and J are TRBV5-1 and TRBJ1-3; 8 positions match TRBD1. Per germline, CDR1 SGHRS and CDR2 YFSETQ. V shed 1 base, J shed 0 bases, and the junction held 6 bases outside the gene matches. The CDR3 is 17 residues long. CDR3: CASSLIGTGTSGNTIYF. The CDR3 bases are TGCGCCAGCAGCTTGATCGGGACAGGAACCTCTGGAAACACCATATATTTT.

The rearrangement links TRBV19 to TRBJ2-3; a possible D gene is TRBD2 (7 bases). CDR1 and CDR2 (germline): LNHDA, SQIVND (reference sequence). The CDR3 extends over 15 amino acids. Trimming stripped 8 bases from V and 1 base from J, with 16 bases between. For the CDR3, the DNA is TGTGCCAGTTCGGGGGGCTATATACGCACAGATACGCAGTATTTT. This encodes CASSGGYIRTDTQYF.

This sequence joins TRBV23-1 and TRBJ2-1; 11 bases map to TRBD2. TRBV23-1 is reported as an ORF; its role is uncertain. CDR3 size: 18 residues. Trimming cost V 6 bases and J 7 bases; bases outside gene matches: 17. DNA of the CDR3: TGCGCCAGCAGCACCCCCGGCTATAGCGGGGGGGCTAGGAATGAGCAGTTCTTC. Translation gives CASSTPGYSGGARNEQFF.